These 4 T cell receptor beta chains were sequenced from one sample in a study of blood T cell repertoires in COVID-19 (dated by TCRdb to 2019 to 2021). Libraries were made using the immunoSEQ multiplex PCR assay. Drawn from immuneACCESS, this table holds only the in-frame rearrangements with V and J called that TCRdb kept. Clones are partly lost; checked studies trace under half to an unresolved V gene and leave the rest unexplained. The table for this sample lists approximately 260,000 clones; around 84% of them were counted only once. The biggest ten clones account for about 7% of the sample. The sequenced material came from PBMCs or T cells enriched from blood (not recorded which). These receptors all come from a woman between 45 and 60 years old who had been exposed to COVID-19.

V gene TRBV5-1 combines with J gene TRBJ1-1; 8 nucleotides align to TRBD1. The CDR3 consists of 14 residues. CDR1 is SGHRS, CDR2 YFSETQ, per germline. Unmatched junction bases numbered 6, after V lost 0 bases and J lost 8 bases. This CDR3 is CASSLAPDRDEAFF. The CDR3 DNA sequence: TGCGCCAGCAGCTTGGCCCCGGACAGGGACGAAGCTTTCTTT.

Only one count was recorded for this clone. The J gene is TRBJ2-3, the V gene TRBV5-1; 8 positions match TRBD2. Germline V gives CDR1 SGHRS, CDR2 YFSETQ. V shed 0 bases and J 5 bases; nucleotides not matched to a gene: 11. This CDR3 contains 17 residues. CDR3 sequence reads: CASSLDPAGAPGDTQYF. The CDR3, as DNA: TGCGCCAGCAGCTTGGACCCAGCGGGGGCACCAGGAGATACGCAGTATTTT. Drawing the rest from reference TRBV5-1 and TRBJ2-3, the complete variable domain is KAGVTQTPRYLIKTRGQQVTLSCSPISGHRSVSWYQQTPGQGLQFLFEYFSETQRNKGNFPGRFSGRQFSNSRSEMNVSTLELGDSALYLCASSLDPAGAPGDTQYFGPGTRLTVL.

The chain carries TRBV5-1 and TRBJ1-1, with D perhaps TRBD1 (5 bases). Between the trimmed V and J ends, which lost 5 bases and 1 base, there was a span of 12 bases. The germline CDR1 and CDR2 sequences are SGHRS and YFSETQ. This CDR3 has 14 residues. This CDR3 reads CASSSDQGNTEAFF. Written as DNA, the CDR3 is TGCGCCAGCAGTTCGGACCAGGGGAACACTGAAGCTTTCTTT.

The chain has TRBV11-2 and TRBJ2-5; 8 bases match TRBD1. From germline, CDR1 is SGHAT and CDR2 FQNNGV. This CDR3 spans 16 amino acids. V was pared by 4 bases and J by 5 bases, with 12 bases of the junction left unmatched. The CDR3 DNA reads as TGTGCCAGCAGCTACGGACAGGGATACGCGAGGGAGACCCAGTACTTC. Its translation: CASSYGQGYARETQYF.